Listed below are T cell receptor beta chains from one sample, sequenced in a study of CD8+ T cells in alopecia areata. Produced via immunoSEQ multiplex PCR; TCRdb's table is partial and in-frame only. This table holds 180,000 or so clones, 58% found once. Sequenced here: CD4+ T cells sorted from blood, sampled between weeks 55 and 65, from a patient treated with tofacitinib. These receptors all stem from a human donor with alopecia areata. Each CDR3 is given with its conserved first and last residue. The D gene is left open where the match is weak. Size values are once, few and many counts, or a class for expanded clones, and some rows have none.

size: -; J: TRBJ2-4; V: TRBV23-1; length: 16; D: -; DNA: TGCGCCAGCAGTCAATCCTCGCAGGGGAATAAAAACATTCAGTACTTC; CDR3: CASSQSSQGNKNIQYF
size: -; J: TRBJ1-5; V: TRBV10-3; length: 14; D: -; DNA: TGTGCCACCGGGGGAGGTCGAGACAATCAGCCCCAGCATTTT; CDR3: CATGGGRDNQPQHF
size: -; J: TRBJ1-5; V: TRBV30; length: 13; D: -; DNA: TGTGCCTGGAGTGTACGGGGAAATCAGCCCCAGCATTTT; CDR3: CAWSVRGNQPQHF
size: once; J: TRBJ2-7; V: TRBV5-1; length: 14; D: TRBD1; DNA: TGCGCCAGCAGCTCCGGACAGGGGGCTTACGAGCAGTACTTC; CDR3: CASSSGQGAYEQYF
size: few; J: TRBJ1-6; V: TRBV4-1; length: 17; D: -; DNA: TGCGCCAGCAGCCACCCCACAGGGCCTACGGATAATTCACCCCTCCACTTT; CDR3: CASSHPTGPTDNSPLHF
size: -; J: TRBJ2-7; V: TRBV29-1; length: 14; D: TRBD1; DNA: TGCAGCGTGGGACCGGGACAGGGGATCCGCGAGCAGTACTTC; CDR3: CSVGPGQGIREQYF
size: many; J: TRBJ2-7; V: TRBV28; length: 13; D: -; DNA: TGTGCCAGCAGTTTTCCCTCGGGCTGGAAGCAGTACTTC; CDR3: CASSFPSGWKQYF
size: few; J: TRBJ2-7; V: TRBV10-2; length: 12; D: -; DNA: TGCGCCAGCTATGACGGTCTCTACGAGCAGTACTTC; CDR3: CASYDGLYEQYF
size: -; J: TRBJ1-2; V: TRBV9; length: 14; D: TRBD1; DNA: TGTGCCAGCAGCCTCCAGACAGGGAACTATGGCTACACCTTC; CDR3: CASSLQTGNYGYTF
size: -; J: TRBJ2-7; V: TRBV4-1; length: 14; D: -; DNA: TGCGCCAGCAGCCAGGGGACACCCCCCTACGAGCAGTACTTC; CDR3: CASSQGTPPYEQYF
size: few; J: TRBJ2-1; V: TRBV7-9; length: 13; D: -; DNA: TGTGCCAGCAGCTTAATAATTGGCAATGAGCAGTTCTTC; CDR3: CASSLIIGNEQFF
size: -; J: TRBJ2-2; V: TRBV5-1; length: 15; D: -; DNA: TGCGCCAGCAGCTTGGAAACAGGGAGCACCGGGGAGCTGTTTTTT; CDR3: CASSLETGSTGELFF
size: -; J: TRBJ1-1; V: TRBV30; length: 13; D: -; DNA: TGTGCCTGGGACACAAGGCTGAACACTGAAGCTTTCTTT; CDR3: CAWDTRLNTEAFF
size: -; J: TRBJ1-1; V: TRBV7-9; length: 14; D: -; DNA: TGTGCCAGCAGCTTATCCCGTATGAACACTGAAGCTTTCTTT; CDR3: CASSLSRMNTEAFF
size: few; J: TRBJ2-5; V: TRBV4-2; length: 14; D: -; DNA: TGTGCCAGCAGCCAAGATCTCTGGCAAGAGACCCAGTACTTC; CDR3: CASSQDLWQETQYF
size: few; J: TRBJ2-7; V: TRBV9; length: 13; D: -; DNA: TGTGCCAGCAGCGTAGAAGGAATCGGCGAGCAGTACTTC; CDR3: CASSVEGIGEQYF
size: -; J: TRBJ2-7; V: TRBV9; length: 14; D: -; DNA: TGTGCCAGCAGCGCGACGCAGGGAGTCTACGAGCAGTACTTC; CDR3: CASSATQGVYEQYF
size: -; J: TRBJ2-1; V: TRBV14; length: 13; D: TRBD1; DNA: TGTGCCAGCAGCCAAGCAGGGGGCAATGAGCAGTTCTTC; CDR3: CASSQAGGNEQFF
size: -; J: TRBJ1-2; V: TRBV6-5; length: 11; D: -; DNA: TGTGCCAGCAGTGAAGCCCTGGACAGCACCTTC; CDR3: CASSEALDSTF
size: -; J: TRBJ2-5; V: TRBV10-3; length: 13; D: TRBD2; DNA: TGTGCCATCACGGGGGGGCCAAAGGAGACCCAGTACTTC; CDR3: CAITGGPKETQYF
size: -; J: TRBJ2-3; V: TRBV19; length: 16; D: TRBD1; DNA: TGTGCCAGTAGTATCCCAGCGGGACAGGGACCAGATACGCAGTATTTT; CDR3: CASSIPAGQGPDTQYF
size: -; J: TRBJ1-2; V: TRBV9; length: 15; D: -; DNA: TGTGCCAGCAGCGTAGCTACAGCTTTGAACTATGGCTACACCTTC; CDR3: CASSVATALNYGYTF
size: -; J: TRBJ2-3; V: TRBV29-1; length: 13; D: -; DNA: TGCAGCGTTGACACCCGGAGCACAGATACGCAGTATTTT; CDR3: CSVDTRSTDTQYF
size: -; J: TRBJ2-3; V: TRBV14; length: 17; D: TRBD2; DNA: TGTGCCAGCAGCCCGATCTCTAGCGGGGTGTTTGCAGATACGCAGTATTTT; CDR3: CASSPISSGVFADTQYF
size: few; J: TRBJ1-1; V: TRBV5-1; length: 13; D: -; DNA: TGCGCCAGCAGCTTGACCGTAAACACTGAAGCTTTCTTT; CDR3: CASSLTVNTEAFF
size: -; J: TRBJ1-6; V: TRBV14; length: 13; D: -; DNA: TGTGCCAGCAGCCGGGATTATAATTCACCCCTCCACTTT; CDR3: CASSRDYNSPLHF
size: few; J: TRBJ2-3; V: TRBV10-3; length: 13; D: -; DNA: TGTGCCATCAGTGAGTCTGTGGTAGATACGCAGTATTTT; CDR3: CAISESVVDTQYF
size: -; J: TRBJ1-2; V: TRBV6-5; length: 15; D: -; DNA: TGTGCCAGCAGCTTTTCGGACAGTGACCTATATGGCTACACCTTC; CDR3: CASSFSDSDLYGYTF
size: few; J: TRBJ2-5; V: TRBV5-1; length: 15; D: TRBD1; DNA: TGCGCCAGCAGCCCGAGGGACAGTGGGCAAGGGACCCAGTACTTC; CDR3: CASSPRDSGQGTQYF
size: -; J: TRBJ2-3; V: TRBV14; length: 16; D: -; DNA: TGTGCCAGCAGCCCCGGACGGGTCCTTAGCACAGATACGCAGTATTTT; CDR3: CASSPGRVLSTDTQYF
size: -; J: TRBJ2-7; V: TRBV6-5; length: 14; D: -; DNA: TGTGCCAGCAGTGCCCTAGACCCCAGGTTCGAGCAGTACTTC; CDR3: CASSALDPRFEQYF
size: -; J: TRBJ2-3; V: TRBV29-1; length: 13; D: -; DNA: TGCAGCGTTGGCGGCGTCAGTAGCGATACGCAGTATTTT; CDR3: CSVGGVSSDTQYF
size: many; J: TRBJ2-7; V: TRBV16; length: 13; D: -; DNA: TGTGCCAGCAGCCAATGGGGCGGCTACGAGCAGTACTTC; CDR3: CASSQWGGYEQYF
size: many; J: TRBJ2-3; V: TRBV15; length: 15; D: -; DNA: TGTGCCACCAGCTTGCGACTAATGGGCACAGATACGCAGTATTTT; CDR3: CATSLRLMGTDTQYF
size: few; J: TRBJ2-7; V: TRBV5-1; length: 15; D: TRBD2; DNA: TGCGCCAGCAGCGCCGGACTAGCGGGGGCCTACGAGCAGTACTTC; CDR3: CASSAGLAGAYEQYF
size: -; J: TRBJ2-1; V: TRBV5-1; length: 15; D: -; DNA: TGCGCCAGCACCCTAACAGGGAACTCCTACAATGAGCAGTTCTTC; CDR3: CASTLTGNSYNEQFF
size: -; J: TRBJ1-1; V: TRBV29-1; length: 15; D: TRBD1; DNA: TGCAGCGTTGGCGGCACCGGGACAGGGAACACTGAAGCTTTCTTT; CDR3: CSVGGTGTGNTEAFF
size: -; J: TRBJ2-1; V: TRBV10-3; length: 12; D: -; DNA: TGTGCCATCAGTGAGTCGGGCAATGAGCAGTTCTTC; CDR3: CAISESGNEQFF
size: -; J: TRBJ2-7; V: TRBV30; length: 13; D: -; DNA: TGTGCCTGGAGTCTGGGACAACCCTACGAGCAGTACTTC; CDR3: CAWSLGQPYEQYF
size: -; J: TRBJ2-7; V: TRBV7-9; length: 14; D: TRBD1; DNA: TGTGCCAGCAGTTCCGACAGGGGGGGCTACGAGCAGTACTTC; CDR3: CASSSDRGGYEQYF
size: -; J: TRBJ1-6; V: TRBV30; length: 15; D: -; DNA: TGTGCCTGGAGAACCATTGGGGGTGGTAATTCACCCCTCCACTTT; CDR3: CAWRTIGGGNSPLHF
size: few; J: TRBJ2-2; V: TRBV30; length: 13; D: TRBD2; DNA: TGTGCCAAAGCGGGGAGGAACACCGGGGAGCTGTTTTTT; CDR3: CAKAGRNTGELFF
size: few; J: TRBJ2-5; V: TRBV15; length: 14; D: -; DNA: TGTGCCACCAGCAGAGATGGGGGAGGAGTGGACCAGTACTTC; CDR3: CATSRDGGGVDQYF
size: -; J: TRBJ1-3; V: TRBV25-1; length: 15; D: TRBD1; DNA: TGTGCCAGCAGCCTAGGGACAGGGATCGCAAACACCATATATTTT; CDR3: CASSLGTGIANTIYF
size: -; J: TRBJ2-1; V: TRBV6-5; length: 15; D: -; DNA: TGTGCCAGCACCCCCGTGGGGGCTACCTCCAATGAGCAGTTCTTC; CDR3: CASTPVGATSNEQFF
size: -; J: TRBJ1-3; V: TRBV7-9; length: 14; D: -; DNA: TGTGCCAGCAGCTTAGGGTTTTTCGGAAACACCATATATTTT; CDR3: CASSLGFFGNTIYF
size: -; J: TRBJ1-2; V: TRBV30; length: 14; D: -; DNA: TGTGCCTGGATAACCCCGGGGCGCCGCTATGGCTACACCTTC; CDR3: CAWITPGRRYGYTF
size: -; J: TRBJ2-7; V: TRBV10-3; length: 14; D: TRBD2; DNA: TGTGCCATCAAGGGACTAGCGGCAACCTACGAGCAGTACTTC; CDR3: CAIKGLAATYEQYF
size: -; J: TRBJ1-2; V: TRBV9; length: 13; D: -; DNA: TGTGCCAGCAGCCCCCCTGAGAAGGTGCGCTACACCTTC; CDR3: CASSPPEKVRYTF
size: once; J: TRBJ1-1; V: TRBV5-6; length: 14; D: -; DNA: TGTGCCAGCAGCTCCGGACTGTCGAACACTGAAGCTTTCTTT; CDR3: CASSSGLSNTEAFF
size: many; J: TRBJ2-2; V: TRBV5-1; length: 15; D: TRBD1; DNA: TGCGCCAGCAGCGTGGGACAGGGGAACACCGGGGAGCTGTTTTTT; CDR3: CASSVGQGNTGELFF